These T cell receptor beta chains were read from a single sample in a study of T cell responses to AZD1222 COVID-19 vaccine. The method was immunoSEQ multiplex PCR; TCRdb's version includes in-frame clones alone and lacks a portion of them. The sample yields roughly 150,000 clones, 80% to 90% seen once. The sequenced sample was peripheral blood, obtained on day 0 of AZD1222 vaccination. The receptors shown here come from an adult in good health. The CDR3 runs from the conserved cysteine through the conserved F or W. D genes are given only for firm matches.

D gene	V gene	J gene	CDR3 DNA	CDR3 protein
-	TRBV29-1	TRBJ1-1	TGCAGCGTTAGCAACACTGAAGCTTTCTTT	CSVSNTEAFF
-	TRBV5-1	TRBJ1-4	TGCGCCAGCAGGCCCCTAGCTGGGGAAGGTGAAAAACTGTTTTTT	CASRPLAGEGEKLFF
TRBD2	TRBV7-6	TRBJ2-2	TGTGCCAGCAGCTCCCCACAAAGCGGGGGCCGAACCGGGGAGCTGTTTTTT	CASSSPQSGGRTGELFF
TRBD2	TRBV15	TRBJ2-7	TGTGCCACCAGCAGATCCCGGGACTACCAGGTTGGAGAGCAGTACTTC	CATSRSRDYQVGEQYF
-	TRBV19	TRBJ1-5	TGTGCCAGCCAGGGTTACAATCAGCCCCAGCATTTT	CASQGYNQPQHF
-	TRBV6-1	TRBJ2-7	TGTGCCAGCAGTGAAGCATACTGGGGGGGCCTTACCTACGAGCAGTACTTC	CASSEAYWGGLTYEQYF
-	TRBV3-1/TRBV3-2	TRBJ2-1	TGTGCCAGCAGCCAAGGGCTAGCTAGCAATGAGCAGTTCTTC	CASSQGLASNEQFF
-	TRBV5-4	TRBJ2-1	TGTGCCAGCAGGGCTAGTGGTCTGGCCAATGAGCAGTTCTTC	CASRASGLANEQFF
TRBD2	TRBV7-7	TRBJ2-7	TGTGCTAGCAGCTGCGGGAGACTCGATGGGGAGCAGTACTTC	CASSCGRLDGEQYF
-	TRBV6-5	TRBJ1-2	TGTGCCAGCAGCTCCCCCGGGACAATGGACGGCTACACCTTC	CASSSPGTMDGYTF